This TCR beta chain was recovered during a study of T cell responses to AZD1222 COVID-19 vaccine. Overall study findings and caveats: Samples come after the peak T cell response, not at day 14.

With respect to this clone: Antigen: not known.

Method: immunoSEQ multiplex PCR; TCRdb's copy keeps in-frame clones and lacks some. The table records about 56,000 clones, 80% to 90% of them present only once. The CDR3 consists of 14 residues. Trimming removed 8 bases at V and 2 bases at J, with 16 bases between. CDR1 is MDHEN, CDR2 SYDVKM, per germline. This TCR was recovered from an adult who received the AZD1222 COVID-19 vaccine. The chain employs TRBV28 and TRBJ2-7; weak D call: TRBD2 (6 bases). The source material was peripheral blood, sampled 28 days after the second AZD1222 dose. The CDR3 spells CASRRGPGPYEQYF. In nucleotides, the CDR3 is TGTGCCAGCCGGAGGGGTCCGGGTCCCTACGAGCAGTACTTC.